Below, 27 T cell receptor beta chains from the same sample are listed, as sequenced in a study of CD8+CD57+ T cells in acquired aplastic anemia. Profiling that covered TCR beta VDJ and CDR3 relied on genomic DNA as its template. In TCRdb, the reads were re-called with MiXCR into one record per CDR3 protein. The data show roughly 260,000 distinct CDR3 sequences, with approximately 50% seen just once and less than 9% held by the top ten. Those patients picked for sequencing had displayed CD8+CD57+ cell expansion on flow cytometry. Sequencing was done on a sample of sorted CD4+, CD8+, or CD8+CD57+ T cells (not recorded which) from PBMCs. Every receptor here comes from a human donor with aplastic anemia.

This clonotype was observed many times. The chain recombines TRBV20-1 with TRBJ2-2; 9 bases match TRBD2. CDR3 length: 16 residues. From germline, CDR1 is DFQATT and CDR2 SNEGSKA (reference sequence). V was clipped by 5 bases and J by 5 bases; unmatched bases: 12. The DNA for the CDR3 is TGCAGTGCTCGTGGTAGTTCGAGCGGGAGGACCGGGGAGCTGTTTTTT. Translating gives CSARGSSSGRTGELFF.

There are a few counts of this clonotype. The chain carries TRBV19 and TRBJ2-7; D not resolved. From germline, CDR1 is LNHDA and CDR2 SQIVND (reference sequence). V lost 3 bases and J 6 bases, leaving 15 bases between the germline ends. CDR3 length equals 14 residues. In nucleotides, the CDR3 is TGTGCCAGTAGTATCGTGGGCACCTCGGGCGAGCAGTACTTC. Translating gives CASSIVGTSGEQYF.

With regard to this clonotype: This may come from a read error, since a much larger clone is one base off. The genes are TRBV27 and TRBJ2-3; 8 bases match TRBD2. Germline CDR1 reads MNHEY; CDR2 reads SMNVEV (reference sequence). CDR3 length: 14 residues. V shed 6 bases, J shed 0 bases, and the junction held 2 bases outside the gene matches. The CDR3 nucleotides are TGTGCCAGCAGACGCGGGGGGAGCACAGATACGCAGTATTTT. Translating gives CASRRGGSTDTQYF.

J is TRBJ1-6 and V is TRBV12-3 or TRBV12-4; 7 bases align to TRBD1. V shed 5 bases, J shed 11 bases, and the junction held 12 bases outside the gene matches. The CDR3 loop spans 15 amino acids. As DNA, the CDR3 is TGTGCCAGCAGTCTCAGGACAGGAACGATGACACCCCTCCACTTT. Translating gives CASSLRTGTMTPLHF.

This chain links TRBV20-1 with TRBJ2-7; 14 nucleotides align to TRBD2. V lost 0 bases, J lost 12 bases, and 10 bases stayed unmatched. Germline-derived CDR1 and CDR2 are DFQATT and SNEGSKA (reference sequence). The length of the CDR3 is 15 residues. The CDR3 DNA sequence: TGCAGTGCTAGAGACCCCTCGACTAGCGGGGGGGAGAGGTACTTC. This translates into CSARDPSTSGGERYF.

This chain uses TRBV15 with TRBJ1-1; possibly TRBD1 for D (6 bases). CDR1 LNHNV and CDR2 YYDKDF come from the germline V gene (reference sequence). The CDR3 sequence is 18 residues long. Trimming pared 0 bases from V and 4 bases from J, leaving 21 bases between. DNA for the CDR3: TGTGCCACCAGCAGAGATCAAAGGGGGGCTTCGATTATCACTGAAGCTTTCTTT. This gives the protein CATSRDQRGASIITEAFF.

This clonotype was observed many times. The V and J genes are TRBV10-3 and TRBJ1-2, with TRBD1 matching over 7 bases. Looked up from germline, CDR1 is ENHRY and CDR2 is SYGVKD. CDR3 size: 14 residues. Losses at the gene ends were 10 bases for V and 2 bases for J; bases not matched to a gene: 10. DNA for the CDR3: TGTGCCAGCGTCGAGGAACAGGGGAACTATGGCTACACCTTC. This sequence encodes CASVEEQGNYGYTF.

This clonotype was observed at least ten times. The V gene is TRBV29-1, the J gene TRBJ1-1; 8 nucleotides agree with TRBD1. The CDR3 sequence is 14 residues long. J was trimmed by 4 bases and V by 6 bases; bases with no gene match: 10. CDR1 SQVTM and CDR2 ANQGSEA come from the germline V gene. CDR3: CSVALRTGGTEAFF. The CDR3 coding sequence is TGCAGCGTAGCTCTTAGAACAGGGGGCACTGAAGCTTTCTTT. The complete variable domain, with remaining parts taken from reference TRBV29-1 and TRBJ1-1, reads SAVISQKPSRDICQRGTSLTIQCQVDSQVTMMFWYRQQPGQSLTLIATANQGSEATYESGFVIDKFPISRPNLTFSTLTVSNMSPEDSSIYLCSVALRTGGTEAFFGQGTRLTVV.

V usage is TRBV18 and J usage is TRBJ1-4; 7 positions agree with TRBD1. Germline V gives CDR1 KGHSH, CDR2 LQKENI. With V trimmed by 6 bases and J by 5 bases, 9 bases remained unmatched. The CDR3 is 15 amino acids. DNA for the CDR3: TGTGCCAGCTCCCCCTCGGGACAGCTAAATGAAAAACTGTTTTTT. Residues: CASSPSGQLNEKLFF.

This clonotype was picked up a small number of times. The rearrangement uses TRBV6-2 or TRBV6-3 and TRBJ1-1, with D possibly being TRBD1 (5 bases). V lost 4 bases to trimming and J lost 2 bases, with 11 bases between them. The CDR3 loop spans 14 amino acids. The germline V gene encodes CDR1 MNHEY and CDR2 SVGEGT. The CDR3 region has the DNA TGTGCCAGCAGTTGGACATCAGTTAACACTGAAGCTTTCTTT. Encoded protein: CASSWTSVNTEAFF.

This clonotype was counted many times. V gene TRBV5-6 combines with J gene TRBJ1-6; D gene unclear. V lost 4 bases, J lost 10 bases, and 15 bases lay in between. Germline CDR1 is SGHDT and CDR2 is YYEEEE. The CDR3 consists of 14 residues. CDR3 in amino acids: CASSGGAGGSPLHF. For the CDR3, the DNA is TGTGCCAGCAGCGGTGGCGCCGGAGGGTCACCCCTCCACTTT.

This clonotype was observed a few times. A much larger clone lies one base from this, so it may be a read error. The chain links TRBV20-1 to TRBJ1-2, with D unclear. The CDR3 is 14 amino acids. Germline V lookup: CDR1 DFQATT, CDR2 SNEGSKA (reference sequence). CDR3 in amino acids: CSANDRFLNDGCTF. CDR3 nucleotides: TGCAGTGCTAACGACCGATTTCTTAACGATGGCTGCACCTTC.

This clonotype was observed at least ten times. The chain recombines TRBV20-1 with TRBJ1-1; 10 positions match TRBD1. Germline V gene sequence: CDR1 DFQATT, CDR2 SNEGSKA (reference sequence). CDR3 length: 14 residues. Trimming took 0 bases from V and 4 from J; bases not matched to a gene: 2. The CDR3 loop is CSARDRDRGTEAFF. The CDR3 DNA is TGCAGTGCTAGAGATCGGGACAGGGGCACTGAAGCTTTCTTT.

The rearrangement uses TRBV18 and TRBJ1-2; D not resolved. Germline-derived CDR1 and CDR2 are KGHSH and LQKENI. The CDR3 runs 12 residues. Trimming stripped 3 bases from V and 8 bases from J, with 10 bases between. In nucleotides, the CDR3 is TGTGCCAGCTCACCTCTTGTTGGCGGCTACACCTTC. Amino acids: CASSPLVGGYTF.

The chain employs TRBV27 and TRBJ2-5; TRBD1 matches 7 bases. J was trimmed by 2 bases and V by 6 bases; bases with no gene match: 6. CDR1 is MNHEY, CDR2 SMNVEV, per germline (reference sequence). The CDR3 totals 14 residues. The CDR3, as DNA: TGTGCCAGCAGCCCACAGGGGTATCAAGAGACCCAGTACTTC. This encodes CASSPQGYQETQYF.

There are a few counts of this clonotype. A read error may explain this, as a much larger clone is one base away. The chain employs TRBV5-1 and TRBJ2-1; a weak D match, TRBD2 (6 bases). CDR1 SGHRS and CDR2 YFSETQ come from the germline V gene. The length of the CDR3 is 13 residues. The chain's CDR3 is CASSLSSGDERFF. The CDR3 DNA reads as TGCGCCAGCAGCTTGAGTAGCGGTGATGAGCGGTTCTTC.

The CDR3 nucleotides are TGTGCCAGCAGTGAAGAGCAGAAAAAGAGCCACGAGCAGTACTTC. This encodes CASSEEQKKSHEQYF. This chain joins TRBV25-1 and TRBJ2-7; D call uncertain. Per germline, CDR1 MGHDK and CDR2 SYGVNS. The ends were cut back, 2 bases at V and 5 bases at J, with 16 bases in the middle. The length of the CDR3 is 15 residues.

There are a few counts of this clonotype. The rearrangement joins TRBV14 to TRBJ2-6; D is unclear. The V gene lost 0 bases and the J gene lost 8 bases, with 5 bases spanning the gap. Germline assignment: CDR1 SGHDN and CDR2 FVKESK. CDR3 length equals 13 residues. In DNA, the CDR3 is TGTGCCAGCAGCCAAGATAGGACCAACGTCCTGACTTTC. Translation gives CASSQDRTNVLTF.

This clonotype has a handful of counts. CDR3 DNA sequence: TGCGCCAGCAGTGAGACAGGGGTCGAGCAGTACTTC. Translation: CASSETGVEQYF. This chain uses TRBV10-1 with TRBJ2-7; the match to TRBD1 covers 7 bases. Germline V lookup: CDR1 WNHNN, CDR2 SYGVQD (reference sequence). CDR3 length equals 12 residues. The junction had 1 base not matched to a gene; V was cut back by 2 bases and J by 6 bases.

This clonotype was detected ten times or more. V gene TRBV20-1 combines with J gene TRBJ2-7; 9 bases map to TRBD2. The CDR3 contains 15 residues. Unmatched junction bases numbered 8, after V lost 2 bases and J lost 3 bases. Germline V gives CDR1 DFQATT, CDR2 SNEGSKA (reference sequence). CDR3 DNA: TGCAGTGCTAGAACCGGGACTAGCACATACTACGAGCAGTACTTC. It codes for CSARTGTSTYYEQYF.

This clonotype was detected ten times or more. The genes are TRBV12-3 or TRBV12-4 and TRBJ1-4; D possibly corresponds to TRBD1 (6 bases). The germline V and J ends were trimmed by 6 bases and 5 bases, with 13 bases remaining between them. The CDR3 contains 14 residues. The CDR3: CASRRRGLNEKLFF. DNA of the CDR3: TGTGCCAGCAGGCGCAGGGGACTAAATGAAAAACTGTTTTTT.

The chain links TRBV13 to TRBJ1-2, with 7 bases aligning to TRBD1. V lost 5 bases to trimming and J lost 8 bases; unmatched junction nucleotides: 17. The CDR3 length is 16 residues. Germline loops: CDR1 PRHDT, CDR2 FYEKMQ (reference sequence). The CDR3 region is CASSSGDSTITSGYTF. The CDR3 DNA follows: TGTGCCAGCAGCAGTGGGGACAGCACTATTACTTCCGGCTACACCTTC.

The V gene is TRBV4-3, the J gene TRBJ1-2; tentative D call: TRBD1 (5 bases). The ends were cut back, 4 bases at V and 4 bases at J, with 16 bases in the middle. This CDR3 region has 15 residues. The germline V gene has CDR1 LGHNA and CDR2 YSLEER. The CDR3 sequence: CASSPSRAAIYGYTF. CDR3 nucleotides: TGCGCCAGCAGCCCATCCAGGGCCGCAATCTATGGCTACACCTTC.

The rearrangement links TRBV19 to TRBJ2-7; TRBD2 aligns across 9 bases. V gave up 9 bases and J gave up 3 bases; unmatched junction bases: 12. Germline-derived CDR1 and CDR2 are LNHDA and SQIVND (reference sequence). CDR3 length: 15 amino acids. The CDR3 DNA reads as TGTGCCAGCAGTGCCAGGACTAGCGATCACTACGAGCAGTACTTC. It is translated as CASSARTSDHYEQYF.

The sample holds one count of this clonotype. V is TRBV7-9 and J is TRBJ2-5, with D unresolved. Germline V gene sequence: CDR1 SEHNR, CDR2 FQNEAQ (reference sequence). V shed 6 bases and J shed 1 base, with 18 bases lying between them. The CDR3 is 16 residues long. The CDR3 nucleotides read TGTGCCAGCAGTTTACCAGTGTCGAATTTCCAAGAGACCCAGTACTTC. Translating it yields CASSLPVSNFQETQYF. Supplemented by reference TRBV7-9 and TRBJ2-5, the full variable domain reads DTGVSQNPRHKITKRGQNVTFRCDPISEHNRLYWYRQTLGQGPEFLTYFQNEAQLEKSRLLSDRFSAERPKGSFSTLEIQRTEQGDSAMYLCASSLPVSNFQETQYFGPGTRLLVL.

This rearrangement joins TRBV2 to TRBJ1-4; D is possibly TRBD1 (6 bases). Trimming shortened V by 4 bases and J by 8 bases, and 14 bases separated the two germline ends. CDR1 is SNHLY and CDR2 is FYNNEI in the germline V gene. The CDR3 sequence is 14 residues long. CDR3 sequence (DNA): TGTGCCAGCAGTGGACCCGGGGACAACGAAAAACTGTTTTTT. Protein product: CASSGPGDNEKLFF.

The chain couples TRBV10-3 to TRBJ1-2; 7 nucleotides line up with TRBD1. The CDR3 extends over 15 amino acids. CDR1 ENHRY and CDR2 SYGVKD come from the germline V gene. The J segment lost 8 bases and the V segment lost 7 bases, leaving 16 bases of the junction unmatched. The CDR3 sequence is CAINRSTGDVRGYTF. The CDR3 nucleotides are TGTGCCATCAACAGAAGTACAGGGGACGTAAGAGGCTACACCTTC.